The 32 T cell receptor beta chains presented below share a single source sample, sequenced in a study of metastatic and nonmetastatic thyroid tumors. TCRdb reprocessed the PCR reads using MiXCR. Of tens of thousands of clones in the sample, about 12% were seen once. Thyroid surgery took place with no prior treatment in any patient. The sequencing sample was made of blood. These receptors originate from a male donor with papillary thyroid cancer or a benign thyroid nodule (not recorded which). Some clones in this sample may be carry-over from other donors' samples.

The chain carries TRBV6-1 and TRBJ1-5, with D perhaps TRBD1 (5 bases). V was cut by 1 base and J by 6 bases, with 10 bases left in between. This CDR3 comprises 14 residues. Germline V lookup: CDR1 MNHNS, CDR2 SASEGT. The CDR3 loop is CASSEGTGAQPQHF. DNA of the CDR3: TGTGCCAGCAGTGAAGGCACCGGGGCTCAGCCCCAGCATTTT.

This clone has ten or more counts. The CDR3, as DNA: TGTGCCAGCTCCACCGGGGCGGGCCGTACCCTCGGATACGAGCAGTACTTC. Its translation is CASSTGAGRTLGYEQYF. V and J are TRBV11-1 and TRBJ2-7, with D possibly called TRBD1 or TRBD2 (5 bases each). The CDR3 runs to 17 residues. From germline, CDR1 is SGHAT and CDR2 FQDESV (reference sequence). V lost 8 bases and J 4 bases, leaving 27 bases between the germline ends.

This clone has at least ten counts. The chain has TRBV27 and TRBJ2-3; possibly TRBD2 for D (7 bases). V was cut by 5 bases and J by 10 bases, with 16 bases left in between. The CDR3 has 13 residues. Germline CDR1 is MNHEY and CDR2 is SMNVEV (reference sequence). CDR3 sequence reads: CASSQDSAGAQYF. The DNA of the CDR3 is TGTGCCAGCAGTCAGGACAGTGCGGGAGCGCAGTATTTT.

At least ten counts were recorded for this clone. The chain employs TRBV6-1 and TRBJ1-1; D is ambiguous. Trimming took 6 bases from V and 11 from J, leaving 13 bases between them. The CDR3 spans 11 residues. The germline V gene encodes CDR1 MNHNS and CDR2 SASEGT. The CDR3 sequence is CASSSNFRAFF. The CDR3 DNA reads as TGTGCCAGCAGCTCAAACTTTCGGGCTTTCTTT.

This clone was detected only a few times. A clone one base away is much larger, so this may be a read error. The rearrangement links TRBV6-5 to TRBJ1-1; 9 positions match TRBD1. The germline gives CDR1 MNHEY, CDR2 SVGAGI. The CDR3 sequence is 15 residues long. The CDR3 reads CASSSYRGLRLEAFF. Here the CDR3 DNA reads TGTGCCAGCAGTTCCTACAGGGGGCTAAGGCTTGAAGCCTTCTTT.

This clone showed up many times. The V and J genes are TRBV5-1 and TRBJ2-3; no reliable D call. V lost 4 bases and J lost 6, with 12 bases in between. The CDR3 loop spans 13 amino acids. Germline V lookup: CDR1 SGHRS, CDR2 YFSETQ. CDR3 region: CASSPALWDTQYF. The DNA of the CDR3 is TGCGCCAGCAGCCCCGCCTTATGGGATACGCAGTATTTT.

This sequence joins TRBV18 and TRBJ2-7, with TRBD1 identical over 7 bases. V shed 5 bases and J 6 bases; nucleotides not matched to a gene: 7. The CDR3 spans 13 residues. Germline CDR1 is KGHSH and CDR2 is LQKENI. The CDR3: CASSSGQEAEQYF. The DNA for the CDR3 is TGTGCCAGCTCATCAGGACAGGAGGCCGAGCAGTACTTC.

This clone has only a few counts. The chain couples TRBV4-1 to TRBJ1-1, with TRBD1 matching 9 bases. The CDR3 has 16 residues. J gave up 0 bases and V 5 bases, and 7 bases lay outside the gene matches. Germline CDR1 reads MGHRA; CDR2 reads YSYEKL. The CDR3: CASSTRTGAMNTEAFF. Here the CDR3 DNA reads TGCGCCAGCAGCACCCGGACAGGGGCCATGAACACTGAAGCTTTCTTT.

In this sample, this clone turned up a few times. The genes are TRBV6-5 and TRBJ2-7; D gene unclear. Germline V lookup: CDR1 MNHEY, CDR2 SVGAGI. The length of the CDR3 is 14 residues. V lost 0 bases to trimming and J lost 5 bases, with 11 bases between them. The CDR3 region has the DNA TGTGCCAGCAGTTACTCGAAGATACCTCACGAGCAGTACTTC. This sequence encodes CASSYSKIPHEQYF.

In this sample, this clone turned up many times. A much larger clone is a single base away; this may be a read error. V usage is TRBV24-1 and J usage is TRBJ1-5; 7 nucleotides match TRBD1. There are 16 residues in the CDR3. Germline CDR1 is KGHDR and CDR2 is SFDVKD. The CDR3, as DNA: TGTGCCGCCAGTGATTCCGGACAGGCTAGCAATCAGCCCCAGCATTTT. It codes for CAASDSGQASNQPQHF.

This clone was detected many times. The chain is built from TRBV5-5 and TRBJ1-4; 7 nucleotides line up with TRBD1. Trimming at V came to 6 bases and at J to 3 bases, leaving 5 bases not matched to a gene. Germline V gene data show CDR1 as SGHKS and CDR2 as YYEKEE (reference sequence). The CDR3 is 14 residues long. DNA of the CDR3: TGTGCCAGCACTCCCGGACAGGCTAATGAAAAACTGTTTTTT. It specifies CASTPGQANEKLFF. Full variable domain (remainder filled in from reference TRBV5-5 and TRBJ1-4): DAGVTQSPTHLIKTRGQQVTLRCSPISGHKSVSWYQQVLGQGPQFIFQYYEKEERGRGNFPDRFSARQFPNYSSELNVNALLLGDSALYLCASTPGQANEKLFFGSGTQLSVL.

This clone was picked up a small number of times. The chain joins TRBV6-1 to TRBJ1-3, with TRBD1 as a possible D gene (6 bases). CDR1 and CDR2 from the germline V gene are MNHNS and SASEGT. The CDR3 consists of 14 residues. Trimming stripped 1 base from V and 9 bases from J, with 13 bases between. Here the CDR3 DNA reads TGTGCCAGCAGTGAAGGGGGGCTAAAAGGCACCATATATTTT. Amino acids: CASSEGGLKGTIYF.

This clone was found many times. The J gene is TRBJ2-3, the V gene TRBV12-3 or TRBV12-4; 9 bases map to TRBD2. V shed 5 bases, J shed 4 bases, and the junction held 13 bases outside the gene matches. The CDR3 consists of 17 residues. The CDR3 bases are TGTGCCAGCAGTCCGACCCTTAGCGGGAGTTTCTCAGATACGCAGTATTTT. This translates into CASSPTLSGSFSDTQYF.

This clone came up a few times. A clone one base away is much larger, so this may be a read error. The rearrangement joins TRBV11-2 to TRBJ2-7; D call uncertain. From germline, CDR1 is SGHAT and CDR2 FQNNGV. CDR3 length: 12 residues. The DNA of the CDR3 is TGTGCCATCAGCTTAGGATCCTACGAGCAGTACTTC. Protein: CAISLGSYEQYF.

The sample holds many counts of this clone. This chain connects TRBV5-1 to TRBJ1-4, with TRBD1 identical over 8 bases. Germline assignment: CDR1 SGHRS and CDR2 YFSETQ. V shed 4 bases, J shed 7 bases, and the junction held 6 bases outside the gene matches. CDR3 length: 14 amino acids. CDR3 residues: CASSHGQGSEKLFF. CDR3 sequence (DNA): TGCGCCAGCAGCCATGGACAGGGAAGTGAAAAACTGTTTTTT.

This clone was seen at least ten times. The chain uses TRBV9 and TRBJ2-7; TRBD1 aligns across 9 bases. The CDR3 runs to 15 residues. V trimming: 2 bases; J trimming: 3 bases; junction bases outside the gene matches: 6. Looked up from germline, CDR1 is SGDLS and CDR2 is YYNGEE. The CDR3 protein is CASSVTGTGNYEQYF. DNA of the CDR3: TGTGCCAGCAGCGTCACCGGGACAGGGAACTACGAGCAGTACTTC.

At least ten counts were recorded for this clone. This sequence joins TRBV20-1 and TRBJ2-5; TRBD2 might be the D (5 bases). The CDR3 extends over 14 amino acids. CDR1 DFQATT and CDR2 SNEGSKA come from the germline V gene (reference sequence). V was pared by 5 bases and J by 7 bases, with 20 bases between. The CDR3 loop reads CSARPSMMAGTQYF. The DNA of the CDR3 is TGCAGTGCTCGCCCTAGTATGATGGCGGGGACCCAGTACTTC.

This clone is termed medium-sized. The V gene is TRBV28, the J gene TRBJ2-7, with 7 bases identical to TRBD2. The CDR3 loop spans 13 amino acids. Germline-derived CDR1 and CDR2 are MDHEN and SYDVKM. The V segment lost 6 bases and the J segment 2 bases; nucleotides outside the gene matches: 4. The CDR3 is CASRRGTTYEQYF. As DNA, the CDR3 is TGTGCCAGCAGGCGGGGGACCACCTACGAGCAGTACTTC. Complete variable domain (other parts from reference TRBV28 and TRBJ2-7): DVKVTQSSRYLVKRTGEKVFLECVQDMDHENMFWYRQDPGLGLRLIYFSYDVKMKEKGDIPEGYSVSREKKERFSLILESASTNQTSMYLCASRRGTTYEQYFGPGTRLTVT.

The table lists this clone with many counts. The chain employs TRBV11-3 and TRBJ2-1; D perhaps matches TRBD2 (6 bases). V lost 3 bases and J 8 bases, leaving 14 bases between the germline ends. The CDR3 has 14 amino acids. Germline CDR1 is SGHNT and CDR2 is YENEEA. The CDR3 bases are TGTGCCAGCAGCTTTACATTCAGGAGGGATGAGCAGTTCTTC. Encoded protein: CASSFTFRRDEQFF.

This clone was detected many times. The chain combines TRBV28 with TRBJ1-5, with 9 bases fitting TRBD1. Germline values: CDR1 MDHEN, CDR2 SYDVKM. The J segment lost 6 bases and the V segment lost 3 bases, leaving 6 bases of the junction unmatched. The CDR3 is made up of 15 amino acids. DNA of the CDR3: TGTGCCAGCAGTTTTCAGGACAGGGGACGTCAGCCCCAGCATTTT. As protein: CASSFQDRGRQPQHF.

The table lists this clone with many counts. This sequence joins TRBV20-1 and TRBJ2-7; D possibly corresponds to TRBD2 (7 bases). CDR1 is DFQATT and CDR2 is SNEGSKA in the germline V gene (reference sequence). The CDR3 totals 16 residues. Trimming took 0 bases from V and 4 from J, leaving 19 bases between them. The CDR3 bases are TGCAGTGCTAGAGATAGGGGGGGCCGGAACCCTTACGAGCAGTACTTC. It yields the protein CSARDRGGRNPYEQYF.

This clone was recorded many times. The CDR3 DNA sequence: TGTGCCAGCACCGAAAATCCGCATATCCTCCCTCGGGATAGCAATCAGCCCCAGCATTTT. Its translation is CASTENPHILPRDSNQPQHF. V is TRBV28 and J is TRBJ1-5; D uncertain. Deletions cut 7 bases from V and 0 bases from J, with 28 bases between. From germline, CDR1 is MDHEN and CDR2 SYDVKM. The CDR3 consists of 20 residues. Supplemented by reference TRBV28 and TRBJ1-5, the full variable domain reads DVKVTQSSRYLVKRTGEKVFLECVQDMDHENMFWYRQDPGLGLRLIYFSYDVKMKEKGDIPEGYSVSREKKERFSLILESASTNQTSMYLCASTENPHILPRDSNQPQHFGDGTRLSIL.

This clone came up many times. J is TRBJ1-2 and V is TRBV7-9, with D perhaps matching TRBD1 (5 bases). The V end was cut by 7 bases, the J end by 0 bases, with 15 bases between. This CDR3 has 15 amino acids. Germline CDR1 is SEHNR and CDR2 is FQNEAQ (reference sequence). In DNA form, the CDR3 reads TGTGCCAGCAACACTGGGGCAGGATCTAACTATGGCTACACCTTC. This gives the protein CASNTGAGSNYGYTF.

This clone was counted at least ten times. The chain combines TRBV6-1 with TRBJ2-5, with D possibly being TRBD1 or TRBD2 (5 bases each). This CDR3 is 14 amino acids long. Germline CDR1 reads MNHNS; CDR2 reads SASEGT. Trimming cost V 4 bases and J 4 bases, with 13 bases left between them. DNA for the CDR3: TGTGCCAGCAGTGCCAGGGAAGGGAGAGAGACCCAGTACTTC. Translated: CASSAREGRETQYF.

There are many counts of this clone. This chain connects TRBV5-6 to TRBJ1-2, with D possibly TRBD1 on 5 matching bases. The CDR3 contains 15 residues. Germline CDR1 and CDR2: SGHDT and YYEEEE. Trimming stripped 4 bases from V and 4 bases from J, with 17 bases between. For the CDR3, the DNA is TGTGCCAGCAGCCGGAGGGAGGGGCCCATCTATGGCTACACCTTC. This translates into CASSRREGPIYGYTF. Full variable domain (rest looked up from reference TRBV5-6 and TRBJ1-2): DAGVTQSPTHLIKTRGQQVTLRCSPKSGHDTVSWYQQALGQGPQFIFQYYEEEERQRGNFPDRFSGHQFPNYSSELNVNALLLGDSALYLCASSRREGPIYGYTFGSGTRLTVV.

With respect to this clone: It may be a read error: a sequence one base away is much more abundant. Different DNA sequences within this sample yield the same CDR3. This sequence joins TRBV20-1 and TRBJ2-3, with 11 positions matching TRBD2. The CDR3 has 16 amino acids. The germline V gene has CDR1 DFQATT and CDR2 SNEGSKA (reference sequence). The CDR3 nucleotides are TGTAGTGCTAGCCAACTAGCGGGAGTAAGGACAGATACGCAGTATTTT. It codes for CSASQLAGVRTDTQYF.

In its sample, this clone was seen many times. V usage is TRBV10-2 and J usage is TRBJ2-7; TRBD2 matches 11 bases. The CDR3 is 16 amino acids. V trimming: 6 bases; J trimming: 2 bases; junction bases outside the gene matches: 9. CDR1 and CDR2 (germline): WSHSY, SAAADI. Here the CDR3 reads CASRPGLAEGTYEQYF. The CDR3 DNA sequence: TGCGCCAGCAGGCCGGGACTAGCGGAGGGAACCTACGAGCAGTACTTC.

This clone was observed at least ten times. The chain joins TRBV20-1 to TRBJ1-1; a weak D match, TRBD1 (6 bases). The V gene lost 5 bases and the J gene lost 0 bases, with 13 bases spanning the gap. The CDR3 runs to 14 residues. CDR1 is DFQATT and CDR2 is SNEGSKA in the germline V gene (reference sequence). The CDR3 DNA reads as TGCAGTGCTTGTACAGGGCCCCTGAACACTGAAGCTTTCTTT. This sequence encodes CSACTGPLNTEAFF.

This chain joins TRBV3-1 and TRBJ2-2, with 7 bases that match TRBD1. CDR3 size: 14 residues. The germline V gene encodes CDR1 LGHDT and CDR2 YNNKEL (reference sequence). After removal of 8 bases from V and 0 bases from J, the junction contained 3 bases not matched to a gene. For the CDR3, the DNA is TGTGCCAGCGGGGACAGCACGAACACCGGGGAGCTGTTTTTT. This encodes CASGDSTNTGELFF. The whole variable domain, filled in from reference TRBV3-1 and TRBJ2-2, reads DTAVSQTPKYLVTQMGNDKSIKCEQNLGHDTMYWYKQDSKKFLKIMFSYNNKELIINETVPNRFSPKSPDKAHLNLHINSLELGDSAVYFCASGDSTNTGELFFGEGSRLTVL.

In the case of this clone: A much larger clone differs by one base, so this may be a read error. Other DNA sequences within the sample encode an identical CDR3. The chain joins TRBV20-1 to TRBJ2-3; 8 bases match TRBD2. The CDR3 spans 16 residues. CDR1 and CDR2 from the germline V gene are DFQATT and SNEGSKA (reference sequence). With V trimmed by 4 bases and J by 2 bases, 11 bases remained unmatched. The CDR3 reads CSATEPTSVNTDTQYF. For the CDR3, the DNA is TGCAGTGCTACAGAACCGACTAGCGTTAACACAGATACGCAGTATTTT.

This clone was found once. The rearrangement uses TRBV5-1 and TRBJ1-6, with 10 nucleotides matching TRBD1. Germline trimming cut 3 bases from V and 6 bases from J; bases unmatched to any gene: 6. CDR1 SGHRS and CDR2 YFSETQ come from the germline V gene. This CDR3 spans 16 amino acids. CDR3 coding DNA: TGCGCCAGCAGCTCACACCGGGACAGGGGTAATTCACCCCTCCACTTT. Protein: CASSSHRDRGNSPLHF.

This clone was seen repeatedly, ten times or more. The rearrangement uses TRBV4-2 and TRBJ2-7, with TRBD1 identical over 7 bases. This CDR3 spans 14 amino acids. Germline CDR1 reads LGHNA; CDR2 reads YNFKEQ. The V segment lost 3 bases and the J segment 2 bases; nucleotides outside the gene matches: 4. The CDR3 reads CASSQWTGTYEQYF. The CDR3 bases are TGTGCCAGCAGCCAGTGGACAGGCACCTACGAGCAGTACTTC.